This T cell receptor (beta chain) was recorded in a study of blood T cell repertoires in COVID-19. Germline trimming cut 4 bases from V and 7 bases from J; bases unmatched to any gene: 4. The germline gives CDR1 SEHNR, CDR2 FQNEAQ (reference sequence). The CDR3 is 13 residues long. This clone was recorded a few times. In the authors' workflow: Reference gene primer amplification gave nucleated cell count estimates. Using immunoSEQ multiplex PCR, the repertoire was profiled, and TCRdb retains in-frame clones only, with some absent. Clone size and V and J calls were adopted from that table, with D and trimming inferred from the DNA. The table has about 89,000 clones, 80% seen once.

The sequence was obtained from a woman of 80 years or more with acute or convalescent COVID-19. Sequenced: peripheral blood. The chain links TRBV7-9 to TRBJ1-5; TRBD1 agrees at 7 bases. The DNA for the CDR3 is TGTGCCAGCAGCTGGGAGACAGGGCAGCCCCAGCATTTT. Translation: CASSWETGQPQHF.